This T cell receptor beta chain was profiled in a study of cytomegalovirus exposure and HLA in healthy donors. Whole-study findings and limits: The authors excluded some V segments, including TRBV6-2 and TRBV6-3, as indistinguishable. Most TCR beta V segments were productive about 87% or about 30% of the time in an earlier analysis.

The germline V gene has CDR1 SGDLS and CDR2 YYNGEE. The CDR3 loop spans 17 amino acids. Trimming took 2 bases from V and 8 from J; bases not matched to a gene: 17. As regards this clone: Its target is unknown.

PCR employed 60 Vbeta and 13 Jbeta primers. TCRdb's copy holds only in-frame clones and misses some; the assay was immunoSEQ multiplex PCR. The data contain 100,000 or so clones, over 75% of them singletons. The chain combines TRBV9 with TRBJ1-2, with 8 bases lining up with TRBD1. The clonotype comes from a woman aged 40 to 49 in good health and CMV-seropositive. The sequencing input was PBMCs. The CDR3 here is CASSVKGSVGTGRGYTF. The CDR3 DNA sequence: TGTGCCAGCAGCGTGAAAGGATCCGTCGGGACAGGACGAGGCTACACCTTC.